The TCR beta chain under discussion was sequenced for a study of T cell responses to AZD1222 COVID-19 vaccine. Findings and limits, study-wide: Spike regions recognized by vaccine-associated CD4 TCRs spanned the protein, led by 160-218 and 743-854.

Comments on this clone: Its specificity is not known.

Generated by immunoSEQ multiplex PCR, the TCRdb table keeps only in-frame clones and is missing some. The sample holds 85,000 to 110,000 clones, around 90% seen once. The CDR3 contains 13 residues. Trimming cost V 6 bases and J 4 bases; bases outside gene matches: 1. Germline values: CDR1 SNHLY, CDR2 FYNNEI. The sequence came from an adult in good health. The V call is TRBV2, the J call TRBJ2-1; 9 nucleotides match TRBD2. The sample consisted of peripheral blood, taken on day 0 of AZD1222 vaccination. As DNA, the CDR3 is TGTGCCAGCAGGACTAGCGGTTACAATGAGCAGTTCTTC. It encodes CASRTSGYNEQFF. The whole variable domain, filled in from reference TRBV2 and TRBJ2-1, reads EPEVTQTPSHQVTQMGQEVILRCVPISNHLYFYWYRQILGQKVEFLVSFYNNEISEKSEIFDDQFSVERPDGSNFTLKIRSTKLEDSAMYFCASRTSGYNEQFFGPGTRLTVL.